This T cell receptor (beta chain) was obtained from a study of T cell responses to AZD1222 COVID-19 vaccine. Study results and caveats: Spike-spanning, vaccine-associated CD4 TCRs were dominant at 160-218 and 743-854.

Comments on this clone: The antigen remains undetermined.

J gave up 5 bases and V 5 bases, and 8 bases lay outside the gene matches. The length of the CDR3 is 16 residues. CDR1 SGHRS and CDR2 YFSETQ come from the germline V gene. TCRdb's table, derived via immunoSEQ multiplex PCR, lists solely in-frame clones and lacks some. The sample includes about 45,000 clones, approximately 90% of them seen just once. This sample comprised peripheral blood, obtained 28 days after the second AZD1222 dose. The chain combines TRBV5-1 with TRBJ2-2, with 11 positions matching TRBD1. The clonotype comes from an adult who received the AZD1222 COVID-19 vaccine. CDR3 bases: TGCGCCAGCAGATCGCCGGGACAGGGGGTAACCGGGGAGCTGTTTTTT. Translating gives CASRSPGQGVTGELFF.